This T cell receptor beta chain stems from a study of shared clonotypes between healthy human individuals. Across the whole study: For every donor, three CD4 naive, three CD4 memory, two CD8 naive and one CD8 memory plates were used.

V lost 0 bases, J lost 4 bases, and 15 bases lay in between. Germline assignment: CDR1 SQVTM and CDR2 ANQGSEA. This CDR3 is 16 amino acids long. Approximately 210 ng DNA, 30,000 or so T cell genomes, went into each sorted-subset replicate PCR. Clones were read by immunoSEQ multiplex PCR, and TCRdb kept only the in-frame ones, dropping some. This table has about 2 million clones, 90% to 95% appearing once. On this clone: Antigen unknown.

Findings and limits, study-wide: The donor pool, a small one, limited the genetic and exposure-history diversity represented.

The clonotype comes from a young man in good health. The chain links TRBV29-1 to TRBJ2-2, with D maybe TRBD1 (6 bases). The sequenced material came from naive CD4+ T cells sorted from blood. Stated subset: CD45RA+ positively selected. Here the CDR3 DNA reads TGCAGCGTTGAAGATCCGGCAGGGGTTGCCACCGGGGAGCTGTTTTTT. Amino acid sequence: CSVEDPAGVATGELFF.